The 10 T cell receptor beta chains presented below share a single source sample, sequenced in a study of response to subunit inactivated influenza vaccine. Each CDR3 protein is one row after TCRdb ran MiXCR on the RT-PCR reads. The sample has 550,000 to 800,000 distinct CDR3 sequences; more than 11% are singletons. Sequencing used PBMCs from blood, obtained 14 days before vaccination. The receptor source for this set is a man in his fifties or sixties who received an inactivated influenza vaccine.

This clonotype was recorded a few times. This rearrangement joins TRBV12-3 or TRBV12-4 to TRBJ1-1; maybe TRBD1 (5 bases). The CDR3 contains 13 residues. The V gene lost 1 base and the J gene lost 6 bases, with 9 bases spanning the gap. The CDR3: CASSLGQFAEAFF. CDR3 DNA: TGTGCCAGCAGTTTAGGACAGTTTGCTGAAGCTTTCTTT.

The rearrangement joins TRBV7-9 to TRBJ2-5; D ambiguous. Germline V lookup: CDR1 SEHNR, CDR2 FQNEAQ (reference sequence). V was shortened by 5 bases and J by 2 bases, with 12 bases between the two germline ends. The CDR3 runs to 14 residues. The CDR3 is CASSRLDGQETQYF. DNA of the CDR3: TGTGCCAGCAGCAGGCTGGACGGTCAAGAGACCCAGTACTTC.

The chain uses TRBV11-2 and TRBJ2-1; 16 nucleotides match TRBD2. Germline V gene lookup returns CDR1 SGHAT and CDR2 FQNNGV. The CDR3 consists of 18 residues. V shed 4 bases, J shed 6 bases, and the junction held 9 bases outside the gene matches. CDR3 sequence: CASSWGTSGGARTNEQFF. In nucleotides, the CDR3 is TGTGCCAGCAGCTGGGGGACTAGCGGGGGGGCCCGGACCAATGAGCAGTTCTTC.

The V call is TRBV20-1, the J call TRBJ1-2, with TRBD1 as a possible D gene (5 bases). The CDR3 spans 12 residues. The germline CDR1 and CDR2 sequences are DFQATT and SNEGSKA (reference sequence). V was cut by 2 bases and J by 5 bases, with 9 bases left in between. The CDR3 loop is CSARPRGYGYTF. CDR3 bases: TGCAGTGCTAGACCTCGGGGGTATGGCTACACCTTC.

This clonotype has more than one count but fewer than ten. The chain joins TRBV29-1 to TRBJ2-7, with D maybe TRBD2 (6 bases). The CDR3 is 12 amino acids. V was trimmed by 4 bases and J by 1 base, leaving 8 bases between them. CDR1 is SQVTM, CDR2 ANQGSEA, per germline. CDR3 sequence: CSVVGTSYEQYF. In nucleotides, the CDR3 is TGCAGCGTTGTAGGGACTTCCTACGAGCAGTACTTC.

This clonotype was seen a few times. The chain uses TRBV7-2 and TRBJ1-4, with TRBD1 as a possible D gene (5 bases). The V end lost 4 bases, the J end lost 8 bases, and 17 bases lay between the germline ends. The CDR3 has 15 residues. Germline loops: CDR1 SGHTA, CDR2 FQGNSA. The CDR3 loop is CASSSASGAGEKLFF. As DNA, the CDR3 is TGTGCCAGCAGCTCTGCCTCCGGGGCGGGAGAAAAACTGTTTTTT.

The chain links TRBV10-3 to TRBJ2-1; 10 bases fit TRBD2. V lost 2 bases to trimming and J lost 13 bases; unmatched junction nucleotides: 11. Germline V gene lookup returns CDR1 ENHRY and CDR2 SYGVKD. The CDR3 has 15 residues. CDR3 in amino acids: CAISEMVAGGEEQFF. The CDR3 coding sequence is TGTGCCATCAGTGAGATGGTAGCGGGAGGAGAAGAACAGTTCTTC.

The sample holds a few counts of this clonotype. The rearrangement uses TRBV6-6 and TRBJ2-1, with 9 bases that match TRBD1. With 4 bases clipped from V and 6 bases from J, the junction kept 4 bases outside the gene matches. The CDR3 loop spans 14 amino acids. The V gene's germline CDR1 is MNHNY and CDR2 SVGAGI (reference sequence). This CDR3 is CASSFLTGGNEQFF. The CDR3, as DNA: TGTGCCAGCAGTTTCCTGACAGGGGGCAATGAGCAGTTCTTC.

The CDR3 region has the DNA TGCAGTGCTAGAGTGCTAGCGGGAGGCACAGATACGCAGTATTTT. This gives the protein CSARVLAGGTDTQYF. The rearrangement uses TRBV20-1 and TRBJ2-3; 10 nucleotides line up with TRBD2. This CDR3 is 15 amino acids long. Germline V CDR1 and CDR2: DFQATT, SNEGSKA (reference sequence). After removal of 1 base from V and 1 base from J, the junction contained 2 bases not matched to a gene.

This clonotype was detected only a few times. V is TRBV2 and J is TRBJ2-1; TRBD1 aligns across 10 bases. CDR3 length equals 11 residues. V shed 3 bases, J shed 15 bases, and the junction held 2 bases outside the gene matches. CDR1 is SNHLY and CDR2 is FYNNEI in the germline V gene. CDR3 sequence (DNA): TGTGCCAGCAGTGAGGGACAGGGGCGGTTCTTC. Encoded protein: CASSEGQGRFF.